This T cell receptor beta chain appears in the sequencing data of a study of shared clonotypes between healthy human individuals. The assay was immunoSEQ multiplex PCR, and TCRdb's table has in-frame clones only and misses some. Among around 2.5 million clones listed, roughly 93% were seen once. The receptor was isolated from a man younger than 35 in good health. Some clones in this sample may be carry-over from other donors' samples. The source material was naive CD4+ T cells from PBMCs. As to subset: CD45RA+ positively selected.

The CDR3 DNA sequence: TGTGCCAGCAGCGTACCCGGGACAGTACTCTCCTACGAGCAGTACTTC. Protein product: CASSVPGTVLSYEQYF. The chain joins TRBV28 to TRBJ2-7; TRBD1 agrees at 7 bases. The V segment lost 6 bases and the J segment 0 bases; nucleotides outside the gene matches: 11. CDR1 and CDR2 (germline): MDHEN, SYDVKM. CDR3 length: 16 amino acids.